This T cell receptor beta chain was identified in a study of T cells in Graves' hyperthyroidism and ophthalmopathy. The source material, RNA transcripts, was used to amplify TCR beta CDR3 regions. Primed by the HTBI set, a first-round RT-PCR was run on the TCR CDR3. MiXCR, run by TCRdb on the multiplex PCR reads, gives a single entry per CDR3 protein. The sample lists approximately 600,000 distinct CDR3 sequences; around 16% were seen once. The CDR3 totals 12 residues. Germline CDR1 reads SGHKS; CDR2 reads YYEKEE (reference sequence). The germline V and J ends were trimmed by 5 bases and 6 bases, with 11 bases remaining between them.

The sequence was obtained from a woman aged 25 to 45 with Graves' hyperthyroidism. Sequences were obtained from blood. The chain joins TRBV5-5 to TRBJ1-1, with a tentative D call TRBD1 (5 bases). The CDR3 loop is CASRSGPPEAFF. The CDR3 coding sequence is TGTGCCAGCAGATCGGGACCCCCTGAAGCTTTCTTT.